Given below is one T cell receptor (beta chain) in context. Peripheral blood CD8+ and CD4+ T cells were profiled by TCR beta sequencing. Negative isolation was applied to CD8+ and CD4+ T cells, and FACS enrichment was applied to TEMRA cells. This entry comes from a study of CD8 T cells in Susac syndrome. This CDR3 is 14 amino acids long. Germline CDR1 is LGHDT and CDR2 is YNNKEL (reference sequence). Trimming took off 0 bases at V and 0 bases at J, with 3 bases between the two ends. The authors reverse transcribed roughly 0.5 to 1 ug RNA with random hexamers. immunoSEQ multiplex PCR amplified TCR beta CDR3 across 54 Vbeta, 13 Jbeta. TCRdb re-derived calls from the immunoSEQ multiplex PCR reads in MiXCR, one entry per CDR3 protein. The data show approximately 210,000 distinct CDR3 sequences, approximately 94% seen once.

The V call is TRBV3-1, the J call TRBJ1-5; D is unclear. This TCR came from a human donor with Susac syndrome. Sample: CD4+ T cells from PBMCs. The CDR3 sequence: CASSQDYSNQPQHF. CDR3 sequence (DNA): TGTGCCAGCAGCCAAGACTATAGCAATCAGCCCCAGCATTTT.